This TCR beta chain was sequenced during a study of blood T cells in healthy people across ages. This clonotype was detected once. Its target is not known. Study-wide results and limits: Long-lived and aged donors differed, with more naive CD4+ cells and higher diversity in the long-lived. It was held that the diversity estimates obtained from one million T cells were underestimates.

Germline V CDR1 and CDR2: SNHLY, FYNNEI. With 5 bases removed from V and 4 bases from J, the gap between germline ends came to 14 bases. CDR3 length equals 14 residues. PCR was performed a second time for about 7 to 11 cycles using a sample-barcoded 5' primer and a J-beta primer mix. Using its own MiXCR run on the 5' RACE reads, TCRdb lists one record per CDR3 protein. This sample has more than 650,000 distinct CDR3 sequences, with 53% found just once. The source of this sequence is a man of 80 years or more in good health. The sequencing input was blood. The chain employs TRBV2 and TRBJ1-2, with D uncertain. CDR3 sequence reads: CASSTQQSSYGYTF. The CDR3 DNA sequence: TGTGCCAGCAGTACCCAACAGTCGTCCTATGGCTACACCTTC.